This entry lists 17 T cell receptor beta chains sequenced from one sample in a study of T cell repertoires in cytomegalovirus infection (dated 2019 in TCRdb). Data came from an Illumina HiSeq 1500. The raw public reads went through TCRdb reprocessing: fastp at Q25, MiXCR clone calling, in-frame beta chains kept. Each entry merges the rows of one CDR3 protein and shows their most common DNA and genes. The sample includes hundreds of thousands of distinct CDR3 sequences, with 20% to 30% observed a single time. Approximately 8% of the sample lies in the top ten. The sample consisted of CD8+ T cells from PBMCs. Receptors originate from a human donor in good health (CMV status not recorded). Some clones in this sample may be carry-over from other donors' samples.

This clonotype showed up many times. The chain couples TRBV7-6 to TRBJ2-3, with 12 bases fitting TRBD2. Germline CDR1 is SGHVS and CDR2 is FNYEAQ. This CDR3 spans 16 amino acids. V dropped 3 bases and J dropped 2; count of bases not matched to a gene: 3. This chain's CDR3 is CASSFRLAGATDTQYF. CDR3 DNA: TGTGCCAGCAGCTTCAGACTAGCGGGAGCCACAGATACGCAGTATTTT. The variable domain in full, completed from reference TRBV7-6 and TRBJ2-3, reads GAGVSQSPRYKVTKRGQDVALRCDPISGHVSLYWYRQALGQGPEFLTYFNYEAQQDKSGLPNDRFSAERPEGSISTLTIQRTEQRDSAMYRCASSFRLAGATDTQYFGPGTRLTVL.

This clonotype has just a few counts. The V and J genes are TRBV28 and TRBJ2-7, with D maybe TRBD1 (5 bases). The germline gives CDR1 MDHEN, CDR2 SYDVKM. The V and J ends lost 6 bases and 1 base respectively, with 13 bases between them. This CDR3 comprises 14 residues. CDR3 residues: CASRPATGSYEQYV. In DNA, the CDR3 is TGTGCCAGCAGGCCAGCAACAGGATCCTACGAGCAGTACGTC.

This clonotype was seen only a few times. The genes are TRBV28 and TRBJ1-1, with D possibly TRBD1 on 6 matching bases. The CDR3 has 15 amino acids. The V gene's germline CDR1 is MDHEN and CDR2 SYDVKM. V lost 1 base to trimming and J lost 1 base, with 10 bases between them. For the CDR3, the DNA is TGTGCCAGCAGTTTATCCCCGACAGGGAACACTGAAGCTTTCTTT. Its translation: CASSLSPTGNTEAFF.

This chain links TRBV10-2 with TRBJ1-1; D might be TRBD1 (6 bases). The germline V gene encodes CDR1 WSHSY and CDR2 SAAADI. V was clipped by 7 bases and J by 3 bases, with 15 bases between them. This CDR3 comprises 14 residues. This CDR3 is CASTSTGADTEAFF. As DNA, the CDR3 is TGCGCCAGCACCTCGACAGGAGCAGACACTGAAGCTTTCTTT.

This clonotype appeared a few times. Here the CDR3 DNA reads TGTGCCAGCAGTTACTTGGGGGCACAAGAGACCCAGTACTTC. Its protein is CASSYLGAQETQYF. The rearrangement uses TRBV6-5 and TRBJ2-5; D perhaps matches TRBD1 (6 bases). Germline CDR1 reads MNHEY; CDR2 reads SVGAGI. The V gene lost 1 base and the J gene lost 2 bases, with 8 bases spanning the gap. CDR3 size: 14 residues.

CDR3 in amino acids: CASSSWRGASVSQETQYF. The CDR3, as DNA: TGTGCCAGCAGTTCTTGGCGGGGGGCCTCCGTTTCCCAAGAGACCCAGTACTTC. The genes are TRBV27 and TRBJ2-5, with 8 bases lining up with TRBD2. This CDR3 has 18 amino acids. The germline V gene has CDR1 MNHEY and CDR2 SMNVEV (reference sequence). With V trimmed by 4 bases and J by 1 base, 14 bases remained unmatched.

Note on this clonotype: Germline is not matched at one junction end, which may reflect a read error. The chain employs TRBV6-6 and TRBJ2-5, with D hard to call. The CDR3 covers 14 residues. Germline V gene lookup returns CDR1 MNHNY and CDR2 SVGAGI (reference sequence). CDR3 nucleotides: TGTGTCAGCAGTTACTCGCAACTGCAAGAGACCCAGTACTTC. This codes for CVSSYSQLQETQYF.

This clonotype came up many times. CDR3 DNA sequence: TGTGCCAGCAGCTTAGGGGACCACTCCTACGAGCAGTACGTC. Residues: CASSLGDHSYEQYV. V is TRBV7-8 and J is TRBJ2-7; D possibly uses TRBD1 or TRBD2 (5 bases each). V gave up 1 base and J gave up 0 bases, with 7 bases separating them. Germline V CDR1 and CDR2: SGHVS, FQNEAQ. The CDR3 length is 14 residues.

As to this clonotype: A much bigger clone sits one base away, suggesting this may be a read error. The CDR3 DNA is TGTGCTAGTGGTACCGGGACTAGCGGGGGCGTTAGGTTGACCCAGTACTTC. Amino acids: CASGTGTSGGVRLTQYF. The chain is built from TRBV12-5 and TRBJ2-5, with 14 bases fitting TRBD2. The V gene end was trimmed by 5 bases and the J gene end by 7 bases; junction bases not matched to a gene: 12. Germline V gives CDR1 LGHNT, CDR2 FRNRAP. CDR3 length: 17 amino acids.

V is TRBV5-4 and J is TRBJ2-2; unclear D gene. This CDR3 has 18 amino acids. Trimming stripped 4 bases from V and 6 bases from J, with 25 bases between. Per germline, CDR1 SGHNT and CDR2 YYREEE (reference sequence). CDR3 in DNA: TGTGCCAGCAGCCCCTACTCCCCGGGCCCCGGTAGGGCCGGGGAGCTGTTTTTT. It codes for CASSPYSPGPGRAGELFF.

The chain is built from TRBV29-1 and TRBJ1-1, with D tentatively TRBD1 (5 bases). V lost 7 bases, J lost 4 bases, and 16 bases lay in between. The germline V gene encodes CDR1 SQVTM and CDR2 ANQGSEA. The CDR3 spans 13 residues. The CDR3 loop is CSAVPGRSTEAFF. The CDR3 coding sequence is TGCAGCGCCGTACCGGGACGGTCCACTGAAGCTTTCTTT.

This clonotype was picked up many times. The V call is TRBV12-3 or TRBV12-4, the J call TRBJ2-3, with 7 bases identical to TRBD2. The ends lost 3 bases at V and 4 bases at J; junction bases unmatched: 10. The CDR3 spans 16 residues. The chain's CDR3 is CASSLTRREVADTQYF. Here the CDR3 DNA reads TGTGCCAGCAGTTTGACGCGCCGGGAGGTCGCAGATACGCAGTATTTT.

There are a few counts of this clonotype. This sequence joins TRBV12-3 or TRBV12-4 and TRBJ2-1; tentatively, D is TRBD2 (7 bases). The CDR3 extends over 18 amino acids. The V end lost 3 bases, the J end lost 3 bases, and 21 bases lay between the germline ends. CDR3 sequence reads: CASSFLAGSGGLYNEQFF. The CDR3 bases are TGTGCCAGCAGTTTCCTTGCGGGGTCCGGGGGGCTCTACAATGAGCAGTTCTTC.

This clonotype was counted only a few times. V and J are TRBV7-6 and TRBJ2-5; tentative D call: TRBD2 (6 bases). V was clipped by 5 bases and J by 4 bases, with 17 bases between them. Germline V gene data show CDR1 as SGHVS and CDR2 as FNYEAQ. The CDR3 is 15 residues long. CDR3 in amino acids: CASSERSGVGETQYF. The CDR3 coding sequence is TGTGCCAGCAGCGAAAGGTCGGGGGTGGGAGAGACCCAGTACTTC.

In its sample, this clonotype was seen many times. The rearrangement uses TRBV7-2 and TRBJ1-3, with D possibly being TRBD1 (5 bases). V was pared by 3 bases and J by 4 bases, with 16 bases between. CDR1 is SGHTA and CDR2 is FQGNSA in the germline V gene. The CDR3 extends over 16 amino acids. The CDR3 coding sequence is TGTGCCAGCAGCTTCCGGGGGATTCGATTAGGAAACACCATATATTTT. It translates to CASSFRGIRLGNTIYF.

J is TRBJ1-1 and V is TRBV10-3; tentative D call: TRBD1 (6 bases). V was trimmed by 3 bases and J by 0 bases, leaving 14 bases between them. The CDR3 covers 16 residues. Germline assignment: CDR1 ENHRY and CDR2 SYGVKD. The CDR3 spells CAISERLGQLNTEAFF. The CDR3 nucleotides are TGTGCCATCAGTGAAAGATTAGGACAGTTGAACACTGAAGCTTTCTTT.

In regard to this clonotype: A single base separates this from a much larger clone, so it may be a read error. This chain joins TRBV11-2 and TRBJ2-1; 9 nucleotides match TRBD1. Germline loops: CDR1 SGHAT, CDR2 FQNNGV. After removal of 7 bases from V and 4 bases from J, the junction contained 11 bases not matched to a gene. This CDR3 is built from 16 residues. CDR3 nucleotides: TGTGCCAGCATCACACCGGGACAGGGTGTTTACAATGAGCAGTTCTTC. Translated: CASITPGQGVYNEQFF.